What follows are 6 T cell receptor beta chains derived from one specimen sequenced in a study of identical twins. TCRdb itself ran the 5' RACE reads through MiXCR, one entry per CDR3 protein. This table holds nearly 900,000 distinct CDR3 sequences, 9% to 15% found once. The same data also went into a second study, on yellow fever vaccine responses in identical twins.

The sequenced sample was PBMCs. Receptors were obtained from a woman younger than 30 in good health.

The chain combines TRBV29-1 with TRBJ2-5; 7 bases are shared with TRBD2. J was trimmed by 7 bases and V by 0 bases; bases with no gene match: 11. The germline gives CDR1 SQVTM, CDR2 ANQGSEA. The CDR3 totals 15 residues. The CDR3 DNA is TGCAGCGTTGAAGATCCGACAGCCCCGGGGGGGACCCAGTACTTC. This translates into CSVEDPTAPGGTQYF. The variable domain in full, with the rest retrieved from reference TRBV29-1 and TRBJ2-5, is SAVISQKPSRDICQRGTSLTIQCQVDSQVTMMFWYRQQPGQSLTLIATANQGSEATYESGFVIDKFPISRPNLTFSTLTVSNMSPEDSSIYLCSVEDPTAPGGTQYFGPGTRLLVL.

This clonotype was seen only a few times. The DNA for the CDR3 is TGTGCTAGTGGTTTAACAGGGGGCCCATCCTACGAGCAGTACTTC. Its translation: CASGLTGGPSYEQYF. V gene TRBV12-5 combines with J gene TRBJ2-7; 9 bases match TRBD1. The CDR3 is 15 amino acids. Germline-derived CDR1 and CDR2 are LGHNT and FRNRAP. V shed 3 bases and J 1 base; nucleotides not matched to a gene: 4.

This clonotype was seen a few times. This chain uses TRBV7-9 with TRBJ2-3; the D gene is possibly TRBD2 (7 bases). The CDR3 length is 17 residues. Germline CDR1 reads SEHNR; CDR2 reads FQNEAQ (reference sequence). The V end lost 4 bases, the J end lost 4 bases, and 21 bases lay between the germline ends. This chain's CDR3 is CASSSTAPSGGSDTQYF. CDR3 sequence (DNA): TGTGCCAGCAGCTCCACAGCCCCTTCGGGGGGCTCAGATACGCAGTATTTT.

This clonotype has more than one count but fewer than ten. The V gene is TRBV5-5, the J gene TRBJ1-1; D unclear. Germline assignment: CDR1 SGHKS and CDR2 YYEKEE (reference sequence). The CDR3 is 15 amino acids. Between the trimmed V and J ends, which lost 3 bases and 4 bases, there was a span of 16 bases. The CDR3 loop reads CASSSQRGWPTEAFF. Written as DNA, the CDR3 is TGTGCCAGCAGCTCTCAGCGGGGTTGGCCCACTGAAGCTTTCTTT.

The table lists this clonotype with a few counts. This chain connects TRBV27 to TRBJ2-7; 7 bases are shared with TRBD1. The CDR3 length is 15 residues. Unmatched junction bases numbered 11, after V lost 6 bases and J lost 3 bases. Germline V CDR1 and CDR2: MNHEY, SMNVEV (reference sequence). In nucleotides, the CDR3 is TGTGCCAGCAGCGGTGGGGACAGCCCTTACTACGAGCAGTACTTC. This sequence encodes CASSGGDSPYYEQYF.

CDR3 nucleotide sequence: TGTGCCAGCAGCTTTGATCAGAGGCGCACCGGGGAGCTGTTTTTT. This gives the protein CASSFDQRRTGELFF. The chain links TRBV5-5 to TRBJ2-2; D remains ambiguous. CDR1 and CDR2 (germline): SGHKS, YYEKEE (reference sequence). The CDR3 extends over 15 amino acids. V dropped 2 bases and J dropped 4 bases, with 12 bases sitting between them. The full variable domain, with the rest looked up from reference TRBV5-5 and TRBJ2-2, is DAGVTQSPTHLIKTRGQQVTLRCSPISGHKSVSWYQQVLGQGPQFIFQYYEKEERGRGNFPDRFSARQFPNYSSELNVNALLLGDSALYLCASSFDQRRTGELFFGEGSRLTVL.